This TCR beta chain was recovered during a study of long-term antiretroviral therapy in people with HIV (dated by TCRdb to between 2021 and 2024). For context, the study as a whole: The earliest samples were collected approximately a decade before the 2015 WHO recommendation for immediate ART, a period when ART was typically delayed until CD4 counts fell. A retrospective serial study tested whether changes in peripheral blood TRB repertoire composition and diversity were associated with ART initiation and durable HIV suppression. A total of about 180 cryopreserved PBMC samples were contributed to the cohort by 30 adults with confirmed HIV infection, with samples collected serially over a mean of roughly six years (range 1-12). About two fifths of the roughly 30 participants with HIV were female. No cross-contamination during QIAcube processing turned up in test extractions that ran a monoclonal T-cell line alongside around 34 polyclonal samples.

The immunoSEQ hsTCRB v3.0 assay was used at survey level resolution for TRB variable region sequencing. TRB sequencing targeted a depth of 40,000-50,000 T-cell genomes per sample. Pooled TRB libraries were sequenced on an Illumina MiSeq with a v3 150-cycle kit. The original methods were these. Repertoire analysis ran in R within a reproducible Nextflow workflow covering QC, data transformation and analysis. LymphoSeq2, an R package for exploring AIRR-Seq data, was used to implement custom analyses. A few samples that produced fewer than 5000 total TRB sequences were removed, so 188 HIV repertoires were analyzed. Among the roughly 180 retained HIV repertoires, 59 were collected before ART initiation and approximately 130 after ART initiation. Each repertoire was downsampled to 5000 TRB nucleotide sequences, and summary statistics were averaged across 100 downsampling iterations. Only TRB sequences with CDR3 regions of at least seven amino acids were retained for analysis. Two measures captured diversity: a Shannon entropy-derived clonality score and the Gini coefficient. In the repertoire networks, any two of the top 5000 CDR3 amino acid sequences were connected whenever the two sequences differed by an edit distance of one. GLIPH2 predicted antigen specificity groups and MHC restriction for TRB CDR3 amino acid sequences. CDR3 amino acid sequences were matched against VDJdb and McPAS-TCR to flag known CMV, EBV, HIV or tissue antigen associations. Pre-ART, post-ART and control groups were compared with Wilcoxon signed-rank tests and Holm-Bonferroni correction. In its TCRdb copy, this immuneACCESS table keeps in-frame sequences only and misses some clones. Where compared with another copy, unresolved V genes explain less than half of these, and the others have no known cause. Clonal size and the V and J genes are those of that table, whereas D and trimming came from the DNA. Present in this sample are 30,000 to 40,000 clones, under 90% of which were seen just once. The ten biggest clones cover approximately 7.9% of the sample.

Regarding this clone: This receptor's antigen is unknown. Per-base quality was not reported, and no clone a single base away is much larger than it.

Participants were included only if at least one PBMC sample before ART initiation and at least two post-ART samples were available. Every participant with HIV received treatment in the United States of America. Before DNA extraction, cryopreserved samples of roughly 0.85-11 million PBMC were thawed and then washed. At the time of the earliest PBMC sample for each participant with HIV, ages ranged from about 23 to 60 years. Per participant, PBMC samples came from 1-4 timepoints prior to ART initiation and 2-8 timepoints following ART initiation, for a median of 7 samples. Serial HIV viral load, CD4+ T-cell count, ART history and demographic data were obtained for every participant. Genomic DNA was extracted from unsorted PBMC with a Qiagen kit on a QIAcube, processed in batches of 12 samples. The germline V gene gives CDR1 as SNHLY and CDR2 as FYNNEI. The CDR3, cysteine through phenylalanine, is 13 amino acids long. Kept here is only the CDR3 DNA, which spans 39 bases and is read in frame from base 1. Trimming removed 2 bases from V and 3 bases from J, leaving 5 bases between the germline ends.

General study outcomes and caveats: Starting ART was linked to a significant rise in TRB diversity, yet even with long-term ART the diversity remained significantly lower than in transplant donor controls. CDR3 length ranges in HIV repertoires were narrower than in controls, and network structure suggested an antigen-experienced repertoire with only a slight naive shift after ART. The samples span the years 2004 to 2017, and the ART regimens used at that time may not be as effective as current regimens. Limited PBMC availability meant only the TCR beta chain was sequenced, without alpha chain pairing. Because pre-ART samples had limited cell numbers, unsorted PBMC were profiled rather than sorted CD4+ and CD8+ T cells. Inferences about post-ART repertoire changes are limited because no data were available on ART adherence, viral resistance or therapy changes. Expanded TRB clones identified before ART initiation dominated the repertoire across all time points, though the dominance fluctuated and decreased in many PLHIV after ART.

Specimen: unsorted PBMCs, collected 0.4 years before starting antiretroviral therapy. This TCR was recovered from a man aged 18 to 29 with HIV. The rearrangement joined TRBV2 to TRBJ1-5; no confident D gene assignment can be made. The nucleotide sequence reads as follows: TGTGCCAGCAGTGAAACAGTCAATCAGCCCCAGCATTTT. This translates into CASSETVNQPQHF.